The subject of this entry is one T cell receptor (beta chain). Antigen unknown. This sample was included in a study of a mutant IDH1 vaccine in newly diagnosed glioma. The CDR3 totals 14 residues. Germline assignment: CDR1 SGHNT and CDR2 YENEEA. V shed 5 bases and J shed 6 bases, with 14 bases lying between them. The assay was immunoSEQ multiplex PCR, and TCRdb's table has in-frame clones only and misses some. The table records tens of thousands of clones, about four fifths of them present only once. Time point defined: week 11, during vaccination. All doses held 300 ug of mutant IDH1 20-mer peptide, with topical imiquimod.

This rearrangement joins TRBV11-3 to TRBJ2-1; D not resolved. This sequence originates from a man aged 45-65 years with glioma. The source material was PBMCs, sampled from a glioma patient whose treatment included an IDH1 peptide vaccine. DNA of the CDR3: TGTGCCAGCAGCGTCAGAGGCTTCGGCAATGAGCAGTTCTTC. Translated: CASSVRGFGNEQFF. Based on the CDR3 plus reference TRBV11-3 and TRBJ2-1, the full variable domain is EAGVVQSPRYKIIEKKQPVAFWCNPISGHNTLYWYLQNLGQGPELLIRYENEEAVDDSQLPKDRFSAERLKGVDSTLKIQPAELGDSAVYLCASSVRGFGNEQFFGPGTRLTVL.